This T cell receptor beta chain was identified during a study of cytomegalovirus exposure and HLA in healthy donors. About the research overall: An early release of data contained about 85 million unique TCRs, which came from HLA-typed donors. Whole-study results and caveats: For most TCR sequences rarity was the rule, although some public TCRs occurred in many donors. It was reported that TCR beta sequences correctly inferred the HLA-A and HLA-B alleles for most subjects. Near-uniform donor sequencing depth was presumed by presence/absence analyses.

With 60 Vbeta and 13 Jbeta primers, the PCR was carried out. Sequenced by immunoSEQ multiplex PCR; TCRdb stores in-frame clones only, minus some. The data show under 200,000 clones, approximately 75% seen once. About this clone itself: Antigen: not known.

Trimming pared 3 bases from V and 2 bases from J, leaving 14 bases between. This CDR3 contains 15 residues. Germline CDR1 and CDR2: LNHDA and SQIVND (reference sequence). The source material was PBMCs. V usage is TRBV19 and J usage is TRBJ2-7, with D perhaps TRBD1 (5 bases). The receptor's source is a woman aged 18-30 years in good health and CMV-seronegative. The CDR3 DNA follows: TGTGCCAGTAGTATGCCGGGCAGGGCAACCTACGAGCAGTACTTC. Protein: CASSMPGRATYEQYF.